This T cell receptor beta chain was found in a study of T cells in Graves' hyperthyroidism and ophthalmopathy (dated by TCRdb to between 2018 and 2020). Background on the whole study: A discovery cohort of roughly 100 patients, approximately 45 with Graves' ophthalmopathy and 55 to 60 with stable Graves' hyperthyroidism, was used to find distinguishing TCR V-J signatures. Prospective prediction of ophthalmopathy was tested in an independent validation cohort consisting of some 18 hyperthyroidism patients and 15 or so patients who later progressed to ophthalmopathy. The 100 or so discovery patients were divided at random into training and test sets in a 7:3 ratio. In addition, the study compared T-cell repertoires in thyroid tissue and in blood from roughly six Graves' hyperthyroidism patients. After blood sampling, hyperthyroidism patients were treated with methimazole at a starting dose of 30 mg daily, and ophthalmopathy patients were treated with high-dose intravenous methylprednisolone. TCR Vbeta CDR3 sequencing of some 140 peripheral blood samples (approximately 44 ophthalmopathy, around 80 hyperthyroidism and some 17 progressor patients) is reported in the paper. What the research found in general, with its limitations: A 13 V-J signature model separated ophthalmopathy from stable hyperthyroidism, with around 88% sensitivity and roughly 82% specificity in cross-validation and 80%/75% in testing. In validation, the model predicted progression to ophthalmopathy a median of 6.5 months before onset, with approximately 71% sensitivity and 72.22% specificity. Most expanded thyroid clonotypes (frequency above 0.001) were also detected in blood, a finding suggesting that blood repertoires may reflect thyroid immune responses. Sample size was not statistically predetermined, and blinding of investigators to group allocation was not performed.

Stable Graves' hyperthyroidism was defined as the absence of progression to ophthalmopathy over 18 months of follow-up. The hyperthyroidism patients were between 18 and 65 years old and newly diagnosed, with a disease duration of less than 2 months. Patients with uncontrolled infections, other autoimmune diseases, pregnancy or lactation were excluded. Clinical symptoms, serum thyroxine and TRAb, thyroid ultrasound, and orbital computed tomography formed the basis for the diagnoses. Total RNA was extracted with Trizol reagent, and quality was checked on an Agilent 2100 Bioanalyzer. TCR beta CDR3 regions were amplified from RNA transcripts. The first round of RT-PCR for the TCR CDR3 was performed with the HTBI primer set and the Qiagen OneStep RT-PCR kit. A second multiplex PCR round built the libraries, followed by size selection and purification. Libraries were sequenced paired-end with 100 bp reads on an Illumina HiSeq2000. The original methods were these. Raw data were processed with SOAPnuke, discarding reads with adapters, uncalled bases, mean Phred below 15, or no exact constant-primer or identifier match. COPE v1.2.5 was used to merge high-quality paired reads, and clonotypes were defined as unique nucleotide sequences. MiTCR v1.1 was used to align clonotypes to the IMGT TRBV, TRBD and TRBJ reference segments. The analysis included only V-J combinations with a frequency above 0.0001, which together covered roughly 99% of the repertoires. A TCS score was defined as the ratio of F50 (clonal expansion) to E x V (chaos), with BLOSUM62-based TCRdist applied between CDR3 peptides within each V-J. Welch's t-statistics and random forest reduced around 520 V-J features to roughly 13, which were used in a naive Bayes classifier (R e1071). The similarity between thyroid and blood repertoires was quantified using the Morisita-Horn index. TCRdb redid the processing of the public reads, applying fastp at Q25 and MiXCR, and retained in-frame beta chains. Entries are consolidated by CDR3 protein sequence, retaining the most common genes and DNA. The V and J calls were determined by TCRdb, not by the authors. The sample has about 98,000 distinct CDR3 sequences on record, 35% to 50% of them singletons. In total, the top ten clones hold roughly a tenth of the sample.

To note about this clonotype: Its cognate antigen has yet to be identified. Per-base qualities were not stored, and no clone one base away is much larger.

This TCR was recovered from a woman aged 25 to 39 with Graves' hyperthyroidism. Material: peripheral blood or thyroid tissue (not recorded which).

This receptor has the CDR3 CASSRASGNEQYF. The DNA sequence is TGTGCCAGCAGCAGGGCTAGCGGGAACGAGCAGTACTTC. The rearrangement joined TRBV7-2 to TRBJ2-7, and TRBD2 matches 9 of the central bases. Relative to germline, V is missing 5 bases and J is missing 5 bases, with 4 bases of the junction outside any gene match. CDR1 and CDR2 (SGHTA, FQGNSA) derive from the germline V gene. Spanning cysteine to phenylalanine, the CDR3 consists of 13 amino acids. Only the CDR3 part of the read is kept: 39 bases, read in frame from the first base.